This TCR beta chain was captured by sequencing in a study of shared clonotypes between healthy human individuals. The study's findings and limits: As a rule, naive subsets had a larger estimated richness than memory subsets.

Naive CD45RA+ and memory CD45RA-negative subsets were split from CD4+ cells. CDR3 length: 14 residues. V lost 0 bases, J lost 8 bases, and 14 bases lay in between. CDR1 and CDR2 (germline): SGHRS, YFSETQ. TCRdb's copy holds only in-frame clones and misses some; the assay was immunoSEQ multiplex PCR. The sample lists about 990,000 clones, 75% to 85% occurring once. Of note for this clone: Its antigen is still unknown.

Sequenced material: memory CD4+ T cells from PBMCs. Noted subset: CD45RA-negative fraction. The TCR sequence derives from a man aged 18 to 29 in good health. Some clones in this sample may be carry-over from other donors' samples. The chain carries TRBV5-1 and TRBJ1-2; weak D call: TRBD1 (6 bases). The CDR3: CASSLDSGARGYTF. CDR3 coding DNA: TGCGCCAGCAGCTTGGACTCAGGGGCTAGAGGCTACACCTTC.